These T cell receptor beta chains were read from a single sample in a study of shared clonotypes between healthy human individuals. Sequencing was performed with immunoSEQ multiplex PCR; in TCRdb, only in-frame clones are kept and a portion is missing. The table shows roughly 2,300,000 clones, with approximately 90% occurring only once. Sequencing used naive CD4+ T cells from PBMCs. The receptor set was obtained from a man in his late teens or twenties in good health. Some clones in this sample may be carry-over from other donors' samples. Each CDR3 is given without its conserved first and last residue. Clone size, where shown, is once, few, many, or a class for clones that have expanded.

size | J | V | length | CDR3
NA | TRBJ1-5 | TRBV6-1 | 12 | ASSEVTRVQPQH
NA | TRBJ2-7 | TRBV14 | 13 | ASSSLYAEFYEQY
NA | TRBJ2-2 | TRBV7-8 | 18 | ASSFHLPGLAQFNTGELF
NA | TRBJ2-7 | TRBV21-1 | 15 | ASSKTGTGSFRYEQY
NA | TRBJ1-5 | TRBV29-1 | 11 | SVEGGENQPQH
once | TRBJ2-7 | TRBV19 | 12 | ASSITLGSYEQY
NA | TRBJ1-3 | TRBV7-6 | 12 | ASSRGSSGNTIY
once | TRBJ2-1 | TRBV5-1 | 10 | ASSFRINEQF
NA | TRBJ1-3 | TRBV9 | 15 | ASSYRGHLRSGNTIY
NA | TRBJ2-7 | TRBV18 | 12 | ASSPRAGTYEQY
NA | TRBJ1-3 | TRBV7-2 | 12 | ASSFRDSGNTIY